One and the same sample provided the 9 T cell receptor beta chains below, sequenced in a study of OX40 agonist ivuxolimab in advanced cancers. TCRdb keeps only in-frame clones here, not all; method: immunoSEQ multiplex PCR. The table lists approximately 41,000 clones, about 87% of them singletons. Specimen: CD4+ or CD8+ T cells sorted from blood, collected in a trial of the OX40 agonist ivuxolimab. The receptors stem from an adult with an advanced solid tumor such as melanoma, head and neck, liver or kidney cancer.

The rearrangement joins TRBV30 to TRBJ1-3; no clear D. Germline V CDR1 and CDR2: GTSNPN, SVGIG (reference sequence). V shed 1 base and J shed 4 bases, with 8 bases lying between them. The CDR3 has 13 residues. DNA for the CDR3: TGTGCCTGGAGTGGGGGAGGCGGAAACACCATATATTTT. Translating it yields CAWSGGGGNTIYF. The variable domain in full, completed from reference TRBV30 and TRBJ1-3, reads SQTIHQWPATLVQPVGSPLSLECTVEGTSNPNLYWYRQAAGRGLQLLFYSVGIGQISSEVPQNLSASRPQDRQFILSSKKLLLSDSGFYLCAWSGGGGNTIYFGEGSWLTVV.

CDR3 sequence: CASSEVEGYGYTF. CDR3 DNA: TGTGCCAGCAGCGAAGTAGAAGGATATGGCTACACCTTC. V is TRBV5-4 and J is TRBJ1-2, with unresolved D. The CDR3 has 13 residues. CDR1 is SGHNT, CDR2 YYREEE, per germline (reference sequence). Trimming removed 4 bases at V and 5 bases at J, with 12 bases between.

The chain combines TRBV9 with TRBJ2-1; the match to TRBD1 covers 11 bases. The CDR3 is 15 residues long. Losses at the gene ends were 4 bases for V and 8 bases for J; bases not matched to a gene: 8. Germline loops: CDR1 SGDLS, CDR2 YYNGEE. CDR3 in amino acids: CASSPRDRGGDEQFF. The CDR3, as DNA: TGTGCCAGCAGCCCTAGGGACAGGGGGGGCGATGAGCAGTTCTTC.

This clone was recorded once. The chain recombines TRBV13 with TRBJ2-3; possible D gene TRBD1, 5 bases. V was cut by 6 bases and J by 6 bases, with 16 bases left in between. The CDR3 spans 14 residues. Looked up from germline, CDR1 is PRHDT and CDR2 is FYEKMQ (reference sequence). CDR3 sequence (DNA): TGTGCCAGCAGTTTCTACAAGTGGGGCGATACGCAGTATTTT. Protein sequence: CASSFYKWGDTQYF.

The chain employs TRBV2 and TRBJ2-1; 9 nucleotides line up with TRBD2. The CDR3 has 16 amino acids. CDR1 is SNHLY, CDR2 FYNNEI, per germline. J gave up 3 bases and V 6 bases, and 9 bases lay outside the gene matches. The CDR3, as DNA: TGTGCCAGCAGCGAGAACGCGGGAGGGATCTACAATGAGCAGTTCTTC. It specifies CASSENAGGIYNEQFF.

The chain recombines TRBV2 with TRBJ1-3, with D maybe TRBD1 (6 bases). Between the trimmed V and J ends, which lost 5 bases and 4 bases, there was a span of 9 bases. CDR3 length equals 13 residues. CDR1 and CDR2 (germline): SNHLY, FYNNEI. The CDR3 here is CASSLQGGNTIYF. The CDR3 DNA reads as TGTGCCAGCAGTTTACAGGGAGGAAACACCATATATTTT.

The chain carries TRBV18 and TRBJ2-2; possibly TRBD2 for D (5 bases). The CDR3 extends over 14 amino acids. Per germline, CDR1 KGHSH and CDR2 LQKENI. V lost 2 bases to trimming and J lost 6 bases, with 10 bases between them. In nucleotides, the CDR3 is TGTGCCAGCTCACCATCCGCTAGCCCCGGGGAGCTGTTTTTT. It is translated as CASSPSASPGELFF.

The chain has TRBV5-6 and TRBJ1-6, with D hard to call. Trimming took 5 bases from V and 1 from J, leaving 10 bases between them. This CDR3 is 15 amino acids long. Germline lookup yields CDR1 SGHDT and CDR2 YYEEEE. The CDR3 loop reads CASSHGRSYNSPLHF. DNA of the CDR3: TGTGCCAGCAGTCATGGACGGTCCTATAATTCACCCCTCCACTTT. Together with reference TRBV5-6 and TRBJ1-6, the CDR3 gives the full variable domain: DAGVTQSPTHLIKTRGQQVTLRCSPKSGHDTVSWYQQALGQGPQFIFQYYEEEERQRGNFPDRFSGHQFPNYSSELNVNALLLGDSALYLCASSHGRSYNSPLHFGNGTRLTVT.

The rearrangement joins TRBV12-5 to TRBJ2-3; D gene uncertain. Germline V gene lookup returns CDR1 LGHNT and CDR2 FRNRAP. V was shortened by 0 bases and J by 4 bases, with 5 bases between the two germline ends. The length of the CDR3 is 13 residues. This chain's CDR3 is CASGLVYPDTQYF. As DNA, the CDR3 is TGTGCTAGTGGTTTGGTATATCCAGATACGCAGTATTTT. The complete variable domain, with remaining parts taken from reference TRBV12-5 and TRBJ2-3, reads DARVTQTPRHKVTEMGQEVTMRCQPILGHNTVFWYRQTMMQGLELLAYFRNRAPLDDSGMPKDRFSAEMPDATLATLKIQPSEPRDSAVYFCASGLVYPDTQYFGPGTRLTVL.